This T cell receptor (beta chain) was observed in a study of beta chain features in type 1 diabetes. As for the study in general: There was similarity between patients and healthy donors in age, gender and cell yields. Findings and limits, study-wide: With patients and controls alike, PCR might favor shorter templates to an equal degree. TCRB repertoires of naive, central memory and Treg cells appeared more similar among patients than among healthy donors.

The study reverse transcribed the entire isolated RNA, so it sequenced expressed TCRB transcripts. The protocol was immunoSEQ multiplex PCR, while the TCRdb copy is restricted to in-frame clones and leaves out a portion. This sample carries about 930,000 clones, about 17% of them seen once, and the ten largest clones take 0.023%. This CDR3 spans 15 amino acids. V gave up 6 bases and J gave up 10 bases; unmatched junction bases: 8. Germline-derived CDR1 and CDR2 are SGHTA and FQGNSA. Markers CD45RO/CCR7/CD25/CD127/CD95/CD27 served to sort CD4+ naive, central memory, regulatory and stem cell-like memory cells. This clone was observed a few times. Antigen unknown.

This chain uses TRBV7-2 with TRBJ2-5; TRBD2 agrees at 16 bases. This TCR was recovered from a woman younger than 30 in good health. Sample: naive CD4+ T cells from blood. The CDR3 sequence is CASRRTGTSGGDQYF. Here the CDR3 DNA reads TGTGCCAGCAGAAGAACCGGGACTAGCGGGGGGGACCAGTACTTC.